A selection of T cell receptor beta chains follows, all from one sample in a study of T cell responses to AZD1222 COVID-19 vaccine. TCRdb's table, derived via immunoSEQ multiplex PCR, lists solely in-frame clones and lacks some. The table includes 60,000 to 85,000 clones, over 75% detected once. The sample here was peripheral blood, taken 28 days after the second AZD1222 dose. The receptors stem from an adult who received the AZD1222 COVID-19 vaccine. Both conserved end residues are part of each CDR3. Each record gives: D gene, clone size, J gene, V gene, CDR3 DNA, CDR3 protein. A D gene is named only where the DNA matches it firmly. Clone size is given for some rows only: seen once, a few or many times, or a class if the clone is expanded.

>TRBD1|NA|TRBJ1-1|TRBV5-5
TGTGCCAGCAGCTTGTGGGACAGGGGTTACACTGAAGCTTTCTTT
CASSLWDRGYTEAFF
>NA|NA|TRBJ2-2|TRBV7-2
TGTGCCAGCAGCCCTCCCCTCGGGATCTTGTCCGGGGAGCTGTTTTTT
CASSPPLGILSGELFF
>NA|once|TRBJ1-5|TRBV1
TGCACCAGCAGCCAAGACCCGGGAGGGAATCGCAATCAGCCCCAGCATTTT
CTSSQDPGGNRNQPQHF
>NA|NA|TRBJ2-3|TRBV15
TGTGCCACCAGCAGAGATAAAGCGGATACGCAGTATTTT
CATSRDKADTQYF
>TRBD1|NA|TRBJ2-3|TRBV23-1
TGCGCCAGCGGGCAGGGGGTGGGTCCGGAGCAGTATTTT
CASGQGVGPEQYF
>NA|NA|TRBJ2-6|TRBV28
TGTGCCAGCAGTTCCAGGGTCGGGGCCAACGTCCTGACTTTC
CASSSRVGANVLTF
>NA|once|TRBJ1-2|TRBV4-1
TGCGCCAGCAGCCAAGATCAGGAGACATATTACACCTTC
CASSQDQETYYTF
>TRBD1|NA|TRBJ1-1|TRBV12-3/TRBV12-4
TGTGCCAGCAGCTCTGACAGGGAGCCTGAAGCTTTCTTT
CASSSDREPEAFF
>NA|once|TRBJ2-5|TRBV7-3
TGTGCCAGGGTGCGACGAGGGGGGGCTATTTTTGAGACCCAGTACTTC
CARVRRGGAIFETQYF
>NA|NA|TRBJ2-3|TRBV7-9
TGTGCCAGCAGCCCGAGGGGGATCACGGATACGCAGTATTTT
CASSPRGITDTQYF
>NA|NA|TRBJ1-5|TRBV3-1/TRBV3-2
TGTGCCAGCAGCCAAGAAACGGACCGCGGTTTT
CASSQETDRGF
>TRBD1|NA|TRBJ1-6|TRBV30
TGTGCCTGGAGTTCCGGGACAGGGGGCAGGGATCATAATTCACCCCTCCACTTT
CAWSSGTGGRDHNSPLHF
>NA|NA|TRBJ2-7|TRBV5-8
TGTGCCAGCAGCGAATACCTTCGGGGGAGCTCCTACGAGCAGTACTTC
CASSEYLRGSSYEQYF
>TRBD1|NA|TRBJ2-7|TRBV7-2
TGTGCCAGCAGCTCTGAGACAGGGATCGCCTACGAGCAGTACTTC
CASSSETGIAYEQYF
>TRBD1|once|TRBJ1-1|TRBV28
TGTGCCAGCAGTTTAATCCCTTGGACAGGCCGGAACACTGAAGCTTTCTTT
CASSLIPWTGRNTEAFF
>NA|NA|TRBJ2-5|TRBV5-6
TGTGCCAGCAGCTGGGGAATAGACCAAGAGACCCAGTACTTC
CASSWGIDQETQYF
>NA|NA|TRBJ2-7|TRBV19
TGTGCCAGTAGTATATCGCCTACAGGGTCCTACGAGCAGTACTTC
CASSISPTGSYEQYF
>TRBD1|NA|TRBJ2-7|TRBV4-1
TGCGCCAGCAGCCACCGACAGGGGATCTACGAGCAGTACTTC
CASSHRQGIYEQYF
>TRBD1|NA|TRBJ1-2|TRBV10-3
TGTGCCATCTGGGCAGGGGGCAACTATGGCTACACCTTC
CAIWAGGNYGYTF
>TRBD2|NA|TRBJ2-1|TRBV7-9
TGTGCCAGCAGCCACGGGACTAGTAATCTGGAGCAGTTCTTC
CASSHGTSNLEQFF
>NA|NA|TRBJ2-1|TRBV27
TGTGCCAGCACCAATGGGAGGGGGTTTGTGAATGAGCAGTTCTTC
CASTNGRGFVNEQFF
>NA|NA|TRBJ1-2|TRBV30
TGTGCCTGGAGTCCTGGATCCCCCTATGGCTACACCTTC
CAWSPGSPYGYTF
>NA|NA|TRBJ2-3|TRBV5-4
TGTGCCAGCAGCTTGGAAGGGAGCACAGATACGCAGTATTTT
CASSLEGSTDTQYF
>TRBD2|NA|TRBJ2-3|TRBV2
TGTGCCAGCAGTTTCCCAATCACTAGCGGTGGGGCAGATACGCAGTATTTT
CASSFPITSGGADTQYF
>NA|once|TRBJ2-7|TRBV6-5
TGTGCCAGCAGTCGAGGGGGGGCAAAGAGGGAGCAGTACTTC
CASSRGGAKREQYF
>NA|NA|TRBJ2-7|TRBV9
TGTGCCAGCAGCAGTAGTTCCAGCTCCTACGAGCAGTACTTC
CASSSSSSSYEQYF
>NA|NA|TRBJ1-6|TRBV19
TGTGCCAGTAGTAATCCAAATGATAATTCACCCCTCCACTTT
CASSNPNDNSPLHF
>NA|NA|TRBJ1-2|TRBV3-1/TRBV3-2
TGTGCCAGCAGCCAAGATGCAGGGATGCAAGGCTACACCTTC
CASSQDAGMQGYTF
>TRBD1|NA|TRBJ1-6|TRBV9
TGTGCCAGCAGCGTTGGGTCCGGGACAGGGGAATCACCCCTCCACTTT
CASSVGSGTGESPLHF
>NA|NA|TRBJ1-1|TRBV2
TGTGCCAGCAGTGATTGGGACATGAACACTGAAGCTTTCTTT
CASSDWDMNTEAFF
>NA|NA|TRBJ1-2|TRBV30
TGTGCCTGGAGTTCCCCGTTCTTCGACAGCCGGTATGGCTACACCTTC
CAWSSPFFDSRYGYTF
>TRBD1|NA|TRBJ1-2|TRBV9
TGTGCCAGCAGCGTAGGGGCAGGGGGCGTCCTTAATGGCTACACCTTC
CASSVGAGGVLNGYTF
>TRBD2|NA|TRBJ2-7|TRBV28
TGTGCCAGCAGGATTAGCGGGGGGGCCTACGAGCAGTACTTC
CASRISGGAYEQYF
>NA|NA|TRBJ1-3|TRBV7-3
TGTGCCAGCAGCTCGGGGGCATCTGGAAACACCATATATTTT
CASSSGASGNTIYF
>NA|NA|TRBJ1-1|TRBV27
TGTGCCAGCAGTTTTATCGCGAGGAGCGCTGAAGCTTTCTTT
CASSFIARSAEAFF
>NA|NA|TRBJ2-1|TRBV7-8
TGTGCCAGCAGCCCAGATCGAGCGGGACATCCCAATGAGCAGTTCTTC
CASSPDRAGHPNEQFF
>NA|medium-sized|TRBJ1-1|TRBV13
TGTGCCAGCAGCTTACGACCAGGGAATGAAGCTTTCTTT
CASSLRPGNEAFF
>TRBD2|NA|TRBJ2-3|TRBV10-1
TGCGCCAGCAGTGAGTACACTAGCGGGGCCTTGTATACGCAGTATTTT
CASSEYTSGALYTQYF
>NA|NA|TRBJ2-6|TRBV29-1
TGCAGCGTTGGGTCCTCTGGGGCCAACGTCCTGACTTTC
CSVGSSGANVLTF